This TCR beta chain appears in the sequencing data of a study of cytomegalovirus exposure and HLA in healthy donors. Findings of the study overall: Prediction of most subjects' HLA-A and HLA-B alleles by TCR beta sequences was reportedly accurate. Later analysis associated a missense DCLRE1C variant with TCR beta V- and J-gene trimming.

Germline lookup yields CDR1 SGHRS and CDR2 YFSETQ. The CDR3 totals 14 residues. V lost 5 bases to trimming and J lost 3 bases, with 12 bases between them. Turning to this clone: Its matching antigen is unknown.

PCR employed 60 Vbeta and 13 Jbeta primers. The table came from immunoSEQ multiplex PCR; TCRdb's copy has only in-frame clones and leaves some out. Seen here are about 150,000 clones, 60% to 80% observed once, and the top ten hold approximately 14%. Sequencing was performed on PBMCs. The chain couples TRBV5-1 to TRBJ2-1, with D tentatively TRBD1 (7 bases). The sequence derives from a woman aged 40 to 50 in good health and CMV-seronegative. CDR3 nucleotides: TGCGCCAGCAGACCCCAGGGGGGCTACAATGAGCAGTTCTTC. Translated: CASRPQGGYNEQFF.